This T cell receptor (beta chain) came from a study of blood T cell repertoires in COVID-19. Study background: Whether acute or convalescent, the COVID-19 samples came from the United States, Italy and Spain. PBMCs, B-cell-depleted T cells, or T cells were the source of the cDNA or gDNA that made up the material.

Authors' processing steps: Estimation of nucleated cell counts was performed using reference gene primer amplification. Sequencing was performed with immunoSEQ multiplex PCR; in TCRdb, only in-frame clones are kept and a portion is missing. For V, J and clone size, that table is used; D and trimming come from the DNA. The repertoire holds 130,000 to 150,000 clones, approximately 80% seen once, with less than 2% in the top ten. Source material: peripheral blood. This clonotype was sampled from an older woman with acute or convalescent COVID-19.

CDR3 sequence (DNA): TGTGCCAGCTCAATTGACAGGGAGTACTATGGCTACACCTTC. Translation gives CASSIDREYYGYTF. The J gene is TRBJ1-2, the V gene TRBV18, with 7 bases fitting TRBD1. The V gene's germline CDR1 is KGHSH and CDR2 LQKENI. There are 14 residues in the CDR3. V gave up 5 bases and J gave up 3 bases; unmatched junction bases: 6.